This TCR beta chain was obtained from a study of T cell changes during pregnancy in multiple sclerosis. J gave up 4 bases and V 4 bases, and 3 bases lay outside the gene matches. Germline CDR1 SGHRS, CDR2 YFSETQ. This CDR3 is 13 amino acids long. Here immunoSEQ multiplex PCR was the method, and the copy in TCRdb shows in-frame clones only, minus some. There are 30,000 to 40,000 clones in the sample; around 91% occur only once, and around 0.66% lies in the top ten. The TCR sequence derives from a female donor in good health, enrolled as a control in a pregnancy study. The chain employs TRBV5-1 and TRBJ1-1; TRBD1 matches at 8 bases. The material sequenced was CD4+ T cells from peripheral blood mononuclear cells, taken in the second trimester of pregnancy. The CDR3 protein is CASSQTGGTEAFF. In DNA form, the CDR3 reads TGCGCCAGCAGCCAAACAGGGGGCACTGAAGCTTTCTTT.